A single sample is the source of the 32 T cell receptor beta chains below, sequenced in a study of cytomegalovirus exposure and HLA in healthy donors. Assay used: immunoSEQ multiplex PCR; TCRdb lists only in-frame clones, some missing. The profile shows some 200,000 clones, 65% to 85% of them singletons. The sequencing sample was made of PBMCs. Source of these receptors: a woman under 30 in good health and CMV-seropositive.

J is TRBJ1-3 and V is TRBV7-2; D not certain. This CDR3 is 17 amino acids long. V gave up 0 bases and J gave up 0 bases, with 12 bases separating them. Germline V CDR1 and CDR2: SGHTA, FQGNSA. In DNA, the CDR3 is TGTGCCAGCAGCTTAGCGGGCAGATTAGTCTCTGGAAACACCATATATTTT. Its protein is CASSLAGRLVSGNTIYF.

The chain joins TRBV5-6 to TRBJ2-1, with 7 bases aligning to TRBD2. Germline-derived CDR1 and CDR2 are SGHDT and YYEEEE. J gave up 0 bases and V 4 bases, and 4 bases lay outside the gene matches. CDR3 length: 15 amino acids. The CDR3 reads CASSIAGNSYNEQFF. CDR3 coding DNA: TGTGCCAGCAGCATAGCGGGTAACTCCTACAATGAGCAGTTCTTC.

V and J are TRBV6-1 and TRBJ2-7, with D possibly being TRBD1 (6 bases). The V end lost 6 bases, the J end lost 3 bases, and 15 bases lay between the germline ends. Per germline, CDR1 MNHNS and CDR2 SASEGT. This CDR3 comprises 14 residues. The DNA of the CDR3 is TGTGCCAGCAGCGCCGGGACAACACTCTACGAGCAGTACTTC. Translating it yields CASSAGTTLYEQYF.

This chain connects TRBV9 to TRBJ2-3, with D uncertain. Germline loops: CDR1 SGDLS, CDR2 YYNGEE. The CDR3 has 13 amino acids. Trimming stripped 4 bases from V and 2 bases from J, with 8 bases between. This CDR3 is CASSPTNTDTQYF. CDR3 DNA sequence: TGTGCCAGCAGCCCCACTAACACAGATACGCAGTATTTT.

This sequence joins TRBV19 and TRBJ2-7; the D gene is possibly TRBD1 (6 bases). This CDR3 comprises 13 residues. The V end was cut by 3 bases, the J end by 2 bases, with 8 bases between. Germline values: CDR1 LNHDA, CDR2 SQIVND (reference sequence). The CDR3 nucleotides are TGTGCCAGTAGTATTGGGGACACCTACGAGCAGTACTTC. Protein sequence: CASSIGDTYEQYF.

A single count supports this clone. V gene TRBV2 combines with J gene TRBJ2-3; D unclear. Germline V gives CDR1 SNHLY, CDR2 FYNNEI. The ends were cut back, 4 bases at V and 1 base at J, with 6 bases in the middle. This CDR3 is 13 amino acids long. In DNA form, the CDR3 reads TGTGCCAGCAGTGGGCAGGGCACAGATACGCAGTATTTT. It yields the protein CASSGQGTDTQYF.

V is TRBV6-6 and J is TRBJ1-4; 10 bases match TRBD1. The CDR3 runs to 14 residues. Germline V lookup: CDR1 MNHNY, CDR2 SVGAGI (reference sequence). V shed 6 bases, J shed 8 bases, and the junction held 6 bases outside the gene matches. CDR3 sequence: CASRPDRGREKLFF. CDR3 nucleotides: TGTGCCAGCAGACCCGACAGGGGGCGCGAAAAACTGTTTTTT.

CDR3 sequence (DNA): TGTGCCAGCAGCGCCGGGACAGAGACCCACGAGCAGTACTTC. Encoded protein: CASSAGTETHEQYF. The V call is TRBV7-9, the J call TRBJ2-7; TRBD1 matches at 7 bases. J lost 5 bases, V lost 5 bases, and 9 bases had no gene match. Germline assignment: CDR1 SEHNR and CDR2 FQNEAQ (reference sequence). There are 14 residues in the CDR3. Full variable domain (outside the CDR3, taken from reference TRBV7-9 and TRBJ2-7): DTGVSQNPRHKITKRGQNVTFRCDPISEHNRLYWYRQTLGQGPEFLTYFQNEAQLEKSRLLSDRFSAERPKGSFSTLEIQRTEQGDSAMYLCASSAGTETHEQYFGPGTRLTVT.

This clone was counted a single time. The chain joins TRBV27 to TRBJ1-2; D is unresolved. The CDR3 extends over 11 amino acids. V was trimmed by 5 bases and J by 8 bases, leaving 9 bases between them. The germline gives CDR1 MNHEY, CDR2 SMNVEV (reference sequence). DNA of the CDR3: TGTGCCAGCAGTCAAGGCAGGGGCTACACCTTC. It codes for CASSQGRGYTF.

This clone was counted a single time. This chain uses TRBV7-9 with TRBJ1-6, with unresolved D. Trimming left V 5 bases short and J 6 bases short, with 11 bases between. CDR3 length equals 14 residues. The germline CDR1 and CDR2 sequences are SEHNR and FQNEAQ (reference sequence). CDR3 in DNA: TGTGCCAGCAGCCCACCTGGGCGTAATTCACCCCTCCACTTT. This sequence encodes CASSPPGRNSPLHF.

The chain joins TRBV4-2 to TRBJ1-4; 7 positions agree with TRBD1. Germline CDR1 is LGHNA and CDR2 is YNFKEQ. This CDR3 has 15 amino acids. J gave up 4 bases and V 0 bases, and 2 bases lay outside the gene matches. The CDR3, as DNA: TGTGCCAGCAGCCAAGATCAGGGGGGTAATGAAAAACTGTTTTTT. Translated: CASSQDQGGNEKLFF.

This rearrangement joins TRBV6-1 to TRBJ1-5, with TRBD1 as a possible D gene (5 bases). Trimming pared 3 bases from V and 3 bases from J, leaving 15 bases between. This CDR3 spans 16 amino acids. Germline values: CDR1 MNHNS, CDR2 SASEGT. The CDR3 loop is CASSDGSDSLNQPQHF. In DNA, the CDR3 is TGTGCCAGCAGTGACGGGAGTGACAGCCTCAATCAGCCCCAGCATTTT.

This clone was picked up one time. This chain uses TRBV6-5 with TRBJ2-2, with 9 bases aligning to TRBD2. CDR1 is MNHEY, CDR2 SVGAGI, per germline. The CDR3 is made up of 15 amino acids. Losses at the gene ends were 6 bases for V and 1 base for J; bases not matched to a gene: 3. The CDR3 DNA sequence: TGTGCCAGCAGGCAAGCGGGGGGGAACACCGGGGAGCTGTTTTTT. Translated: CASRQAGGNTGELFF.

The chain joins TRBV11-2 to TRBJ2-2; TRBD1 is a possible D gene (5 bases). V lost 3 bases and J lost 7, with 12 bases in between. The CDR3 covers 14 residues. In germline, CDR1 is SGHAT, CDR2 FQNNGV. As DNA, the CDR3 is TGTGCCAGCAGCTTGGGGCAGGGAATCGGGGAGCTGTTTTTT. Amino acids: CASSLGQGIGELFF. Looking up the rest from reference TRBV11-2 and TRBJ2-2 gives the full variable domain: EAGVAQSPRYKIIEKRQSVAFWCNPISGHATLYWYQQILGQGPKLLIQFQNNGVVDDSQLPKDRFSAERLKGVDSTLKIQPAKLEDSAVYLCASSLGQGIGELFFGEGSRLTVL.

The chain couples TRBV2 to TRBJ2-5; 10 bases match TRBD2. V lost 4 bases and J lost 5; bases outside the gene matches: 1. Germline CDR1 reads SNHLY; CDR2 reads FYNNEI. This CDR3 region has 13 residues. The DNA for the CDR3 is TGTGCCAGCAGTGGTAGCGGGGGGGAGACCCAGTACTTC. Translating gives CASSGSGGETQYF. The entire variable domain, with the rest obtained from reference TRBV2 and TRBJ2-5, is as follows: EPEVTQTPSHQVTQMGQEVILRCVPISNHLYFYWYRQILGQKVEFLVSFYNNEISEKSEIFDDQFSVERPDGSNFTLKIRSTKLEDSAMYFCASSGSGGETQYFGPGTRLLVL.

The genes are TRBV9 and TRBJ1-2; unclear D gene. From germline, CDR1 is SGDLS and CDR2 YYNGEE. The CDR3 runs 16 residues. V shed 0 bases and J shed 5 bases, with 17 bases lying between them. The CDR3 loop reads CASSVDWAEDRYGYTF. CDR3 sequence (DNA): TGTGCCAGCAGCGTAGATTGGGCCGAAGACCGTTATGGCTACACCTTC.

The chain links TRBV2 to TRBJ1-2; 8 bases fit TRBD1. V shed 8 bases, J shed 1 base, and the junction held 0 bases outside the gene matches. The CDR3 has 12 amino acids. Germline V gene sequence: CDR1 SNHLY, CDR2 FYNNEI. CDR3 nucleotide sequence: TGTGCCAGCGACAGGGGTAACTATGGCTACACCTTC. Translating it yields CASDRGNYGYTF.

V is TRBV6-1 and J is TRBJ1-4, with D possibly matching TRBD1 (6 bases). Trimming pared 2 bases from V and 0 bases from J, leaving 13 bases between. This CDR3 spans 17 amino acids. The germline V gene has CDR1 MNHNS and CDR2 SASEGT. Here the CDR3 DNA reads TGTGCCAGCAGTGAAAGGGGACAATATTCAACTAATGAAAAACTGTTTTTT. Translation: CASSERGQYSTNEKLFF.

The gene calls are TRBV9 and TRBJ2-7; 8 nucleotides match TRBD1. The CDR3 totals 15 residues. Germline CDR1 is SGDLS and CDR2 is YYNGEE. Trimming took 4 bases from V and 3 from J; bases not matched to a gene: 9. Here the CDR3 DNA reads TGTGCCAGCAGCCTAACGACAGGGGAGCACTACGAGCAGTACTTC. Protein product: CASSLTTGEHYEQYF.

The rearrangement uses TRBV9 and TRBJ2-5, with 14 bases matching TRBD2. V lost 2 bases to trimming and J lost 5 bases; unmatched junction nucleotides: 11. The CDR3 totals 18 residues. The germline gives CDR1 SGDLS, CDR2 YYNGEE. The CDR3 protein is CASSVGLAGGAGAETQYF. CDR3 DNA sequence: TGTGCCAGCAGCGTCGGACTAGCGGGGGGTGCCGGCGCCGAGACCCAGTACTTC.

The rearrangement uses TRBV2 and TRBJ2-1; TRBD1 matches 11 bases. There are 15 residues in the CDR3. In germline, CDR1 is SNHLY, CDR2 FYNNEI. V lost 8 bases and J lost 8; bases outside the gene matches: 11. This CDR3 reads CASGSRTGGLDEQFF. For the CDR3, the DNA is TGTGCCAGCGGAAGCCGGACAGGGGGCTTGGATGAGCAGTTCTTC. The variable domain in full, completed from reference TRBV2 and TRBJ2-1, reads EPEVTQTPSHQVTQMGQEVILRCVPISNHLYFYWYRQILGQKVEFLVSFYNNEISEKSEIFDDQFSVERPDGSNFTLKIRSTKLEDSAMYFCASGSRTGGLDEQFFGPGTRLTVL.

The chain uses TRBV2 and TRBJ2-5, with no clear D. Per germline, CDR1 SNHLY and CDR2 FYNNEI. The CDR3 is 13 residues long. Trimming shortened V by 5 bases and J by 5 bases, and 12 bases separated the two germline ends. CDR3 residues: CASSPTFLETQYF. The CDR3 DNA is TGTGCCAGCAGTCCTACCTTTCTTGAGACCCAGTACTTC.

The chain links TRBV6-1 to TRBJ2-2; TRBD1 matches 7 bases. J lost 3 bases, V lost 5 bases, and 6 bases had no gene match. This CDR3 region has 15 residues. Germline-derived CDR1 and CDR2 are MNHNS and SASEGT. In nucleotides, the CDR3 is TGTGCCAGCAGTAGGGGTGACAGGGACACCGGGGAGCTGTTTTTT. Protein product: CASSRGDRDTGELFF.

V usage is TRBV4-1 and J usage is TRBJ1-3; no definite D call. CDR1 and CDR2 (germline): MGHRA, YSYEKL. V lost 4 bases and J 7 bases, leaving 11 bases between the germline ends. This CDR3 has 13 residues. DNA for the CDR3: TGCGCCAGCAGCCTGCAGGAAGGTAACACCATATATTTT. Encoded protein: CASSLQEGNTIYF.

V and J are TRBV19 and TRBJ1-1, with D tentatively TRBD1 (5 bases). Germline-derived CDR1 and CDR2 are LNHDA and SQIVND (reference sequence). The CDR3 is 14 residues long. The V end lost 10 bases, the J end lost 4 bases, and 19 bases lay between the germline ends. The CDR3 bases are TGTGCCACGGGGGGAGAAGGGTCTGGCACTGAAGCTTTCTTT. Translating gives CATGGEGSGTEAFF.

The V gene is TRBV6-5, the J gene TRBJ2-2; 7 bases match TRBD1. V shed 0 bases and J 6 bases; nucleotides not matched to a gene: 7. From germline, CDR1 is MNHEY and CDR2 SVGAGI. This CDR3 has 16 amino acids. The CDR3 coding sequence is TGTGCCAGCAGTTACTCGATAGGACAGGCGGCCGGGGAGCTGTTTTTT. It is translated as CASSYSIGQAAGELFF.

This clone was seen once. The chain links TRBV29-1 to TRBJ1-4, with D perhaps TRBD1 (5 bases). The V gene's germline CDR1 is SQVTM and CDR2 ANQGSEA. V lost 5 bases, J lost 7 bases, and 14 bases lay in between. CDR3 length: 13 amino acids. The DNA of the CDR3 is TGCAGCGTTCAGGGATCGATAGGTGAAAAACTGTTTTTT. This gives the protein CSVQGSIGEKLFF. The entire variable domain, with the rest obtained from reference TRBV29-1 and TRBJ1-4, is as follows: SAVISQKPSRDICQRGTSLTIQCQVDSQVTMMFWYRQQPGQSLTLIATANQGSEATYESGFVIDKFPISRPNLTFSTLTVSNMSPEDSSIYLCSVQGSIGEKLFFGSGTQLSVL.

V gene TRBV6-1 combines with J gene TRBJ2-1; 10 bases line up with TRBD2. With 5 bases clipped from V and 5 bases from J, the junction kept 6 bases outside the gene matches. CDR1 and CDR2 from the germline V gene are MNHNS and SASEGT. The CDR3 spans 15 residues. The chain's CDR3 is CASSLERGGNNEQFF. The DNA of the CDR3 is TGTGCCAGCAGTCTGGAGCGGGGGGGGAACAATGAGCAGTTCTTC.

V usage is TRBV2 and J usage is TRBJ2-6, with TRBD1 as a possible D gene (6 bases). CDR1 is SNHLY, CDR2 FYNNEI, per germline. The CDR3 has 17 residues. The V end lost 6 bases, the J end lost 0 bases, and 15 bases lay between the germline ends. Written as DNA, the CDR3 is TGTGCCAGCAGGGAGGACAGCTCCTTCTCTGGGGCCAACGTCCTGACTTTC. Encoded protein: CASREDSSFSGANVLTF.

This sequence joins TRBV19 and TRBJ1-2; TRBD1 matches at 7 bases. The junction had 14 bases not matched to a gene; V was cut back by 8 bases and J by 2 bases. Per germline, CDR1 LNHDA and CDR2 SQIVND (reference sequence). The CDR3 length is 16 residues. Here the CDR3 DNA reads TGTGCCAGTCGGGGTGGTACGGGACAGAAGAACTATGGCTACACCTTC. Translated, it gives CASRGGTGQKNYGYTF. Using reference TRBV19 and TRBJ1-2 for the parts outside the CDR3, the full variable domain is DGGITQSPKYLFRKEGQNVTLSCEQNLNHDAMYWYRQDPGQGLRLIYYSQIVNDFQKGDIAEGYSVSREKKESFPLTVTSAQKNPTAFYLCASRGGTGQKNYGYTFGSGTRLTVV.

The gene calls are TRBV29-1 and TRBJ1-4, with D unclear. Germline CDR1 reads SQVTM; CDR2 reads ANQGSEA. The CDR3 is 13 amino acids. V lost 2 bases and J 17 bases, leaving 21 bases between the germline ends. CDR3 coding DNA: TGCAGCGTTGAAACGTCACAAGGGTCGGGAAGATTTTTT. Protein product: CSVETSQGSGRFF.

The chain uses TRBV27 and TRBJ1-5, with D possibly being TRBD1 (5 bases). This CDR3 is built from 18 residues. The germline V and J ends were trimmed by 5 bases and 2 bases, with 22 bases remaining between them. The V gene's germline CDR1 is MNHEY and CDR2 SMNVEV (reference sequence). CDR3 in DNA: TGTGCCAGCAGTCTTAGGGTCCGACAGCCCCTACGCAATCAGCCCCAGCATTTT. Encoded protein: CASSLRVRQPLRNQPQHF.